The 32 T cell receptor beta chains in this list originate from one sample, sequenced in a study of cytomegalovirus exposure and HLA in healthy donors. 60 Vbeta and 13 Jbeta primers were used in PCR. TCRdb's copy holds only in-frame clones and misses some; the assay was immunoSEQ multiplex PCR. This sample contains some 120,000 clones. Sequencing was carried out using PBMCs. These receptors were collected from a man aged 25 to 40 in good health and CMV-seronegative.

The CDR3 loop is CASSPWDRGLRGNSPLHF. The CDR3, as DNA: TGCGCCAGCAGCCCTTGGGACAGGGGGCTCCGGGGCAATTCACCCCTCCACTTT. The V gene is TRBV4-1, the J gene TRBJ1-6; 12 bases fit TRBD1. This CDR3 comprises 18 residues. V lost 4 bases to trimming and J lost 7 bases; unmatched junction nucleotides: 11. The germline V gene encodes CDR1 MGHRA and CDR2 YSYEKL.

The genes are TRBV6-1 and TRBJ1-1, with 8 positions matching TRBD1. With 7 bases clipped from V and 4 bases from J, the junction kept 8 bases outside the gene matches. This CDR3 comprises 14 residues. Germline lookup yields CDR1 MNHNS and CDR2 SASEGT. Written as DNA, the CDR3 is TGTGCCAGCAAGTTCAGGGGGCCGTCCACTGAAGCTTTCTTT. The encoded protein is CASKFRGPSTEAFF.

The J gene is TRBJ2-1, the V gene TRBV9; the D is unclear. Germline V gene lookup returns CDR1 SGDLS and CDR2 YYNGEE. The CDR3 has 15 amino acids. Trimming took 4 bases from V and 6 from J, leaving 17 bases between them. The CDR3 sequence: CASSLTATSGNEQFF. CDR3 bases: TGTGCCAGCAGCCTGACGGCTACTTCGGGCAATGAGCAGTTCTTC.

The rearrangement links TRBV30 to TRBJ1-4, with 8 bases that match TRBD1. The CDR3 has 15 residues. Germline V CDR1 and CDR2: GTSNPN, SVGIG (reference sequence). With V trimmed by 1 base and J by 3 bases, 4 bases remained unmatched. CDR3 loop: CAWSEGTGPNEKLFF. For the CDR3, the DNA is TGTGCCTGGAGTGAGGGGACAGGCCCTAATGAAAAACTGTTTTTT. Full variable domain (outside the CDR3, taken from reference TRBV30 and TRBJ1-4): SQTIHQWPATLVQPVGSPLSLECTVEGTSNPNLYWYRQAAGRGLQLLFYSVGIGQISSEVPQNLSASRPQDRQFILSSKKLLLSDSGFYLCAWSEGTGPNEKLFFGSGTQLSVL.

The J gene is TRBJ2-7, the V gene TRBV28; 7 positions match TRBD1. The length of the CDR3 is 14 residues. The germline V gene has CDR1 MDHEN and CDR2 SYDVKM. With V trimmed by 3 bases and J by 2 bases, 4 bases remained unmatched. CDR3 amino acids: CASSFDRVTYEQYF. The DNA for the CDR3 is TGTGCCAGCAGTTTTGACAGGGTGACCTACGAGCAGTACTTC.

About this clone itself: Distinct nucleotide sequences in the sample also encode this CDR3. The J gene is TRBJ2-3, the V gene TRBV7-3, with 9 bases identical to TRBD2. The CDR3 is 16 residues long. Germline lookup yields CDR1 SGHTA and CDR2 FQGTGA. V lost 2 bases to trimming and J lost 6 bases; unmatched junction nucleotides: 9. CDR3 bases: TGTGCCAGCAGCTTAGGGACTAGCAGGTCAGCGGATACGCAGTATTTT. Translation: CASSLGTSRSADTQYF.

CDR3 sequence: CASSSRALAGPSSYEQYF. CDR3 nucleotide sequence: TGCGCCAGCAGCTCAAGAGCTTTAGCGGGGCCGAGCTCCTACGAGCAGTACTTC. This chain joins TRBV4-1 and TRBJ2-7; 8 nucleotides match TRBD2. The junction had 15 bases not matched to a gene; V was cut back by 5 bases and J by 0 bases. This CDR3 is built from 18 residues. CDR1 MGHRA and CDR2 YSYEKL come from the germline V gene.

J is TRBJ1-1 and V is TRBV30; perhaps TRBD1 as D (5 bases). This CDR3 contains 11 residues. The germline V gene encodes CDR1 GTSNPN and CDR2 SVGIG (reference sequence). V lost 4 bases and J lost 7, with 10 bases in between. CDR3 in amino acids: CAWTAGGEAFF. CDR3 bases: TGTGCCTGGACCGCGGGGGGTGAAGCTTTCTTT. The full variable domain, completed using reference TRBV30 and TRBJ1-1, is SQTIHQWPATLVQPVGSPLSLECTVEGTSNPNLYWYRQAAGRGLQLLFYSVGIGQISSEVPQNLSASRPQDRQFILSSKKLLLSDSGFYLCAWTAGGEAFFGQGTRLTVV.

The rearrangement links TRBV4-1 to TRBJ2-1; TRBD2 agrees at 7 bases. This CDR3 region has 15 residues. CDR1 and CDR2 (germline): MGHRA, YSYEKL. Germline trimming cut 1 base from V and 2 bases from J; bases unmatched to any gene: 2. CDR3 nucleotides: TGCGCCAGCAGCCAAGTAAGCGGGACCTACAATGAGCAGTTCTTC. Amino acids: CASSQVSGTYNEQFF.

The V and J genes are TRBV19 and TRBJ2-7; 9 nucleotides agree with TRBD1. The CDR3 is 15 amino acids. V lost 4 bases, J lost 3 bases, and 7 bases stayed unmatched. Germline CDR1 is LNHDA and CDR2 is SQIVND (reference sequence). CDR3 region: CASSTQKGQGYEQYF. DNA of the CDR3: TGTGCCAGTAGTACCCAAAAGGGACAGGGCTACGAGCAGTACTTC.

J is TRBJ2-7 and V is TRBV19; D not certain. This CDR3 is 16 amino acids long. CDR1 LNHDA and CDR2 SQIVND come from the germline V gene (reference sequence). The V gene lost 2 bases and the J gene lost 2 bases, with 16 bases spanning the gap. CDR3 DNA sequence: TGTGCCAGTAGTATAACTCCAACCCCGGAGCCCTACGAGCAGTACTTC. Translation: CASSITPTPEPYEQYF.

V is TRBV19 and J is TRBJ2-1; D not resolved. Germline CDR1 is LNHDA and CDR2 is SQIVND (reference sequence). The V end lost 2 bases, the J end lost 6 bases, and 8 bases lay between the germline ends. CDR3 length equals 13 residues. The CDR3, as DNA: TGTGCCAGTAGTATATTAGCCCTCAATGAGCAGTTCTTC. Its translation is CASSILALNEQFF. The complete variable domain, with remaining parts taken from reference TRBV19 and TRBJ2-1, reads DGGITQSPKYLFRKEGQNVTLSCEQNLNHDAMYWYRQDPGQGLRLIYYSQIVNDFQKGDIAEGYSVSREKKESFPLTVTSAQKNPTAFYLCASSILALNEQFFGPGTRLTVL.

The gene calls are TRBV30 and TRBJ2-7; maybe TRBD1 (7 bases). V was shortened by 0 bases and J by 2 bases, with 17 bases between the two germline ends. Germline V gene sequence: CDR1 GTSNPN, CDR2 SVGIG (reference sequence). The CDR3 extends over 16 amino acids. The CDR3 protein is CAWSVVAGGLAYEQYF. The CDR3 DNA sequence: TGTGCCTGGAGTGTAGTGGCAGGGGGGTTGGCCTACGAGCAGTACTTC.

A note on this clone: Additional DNA sequences in this sample encode the identical CDR3. The CDR3 reads CASSQTSGREKTQYF. DNA of the CDR3: TGTGCCAGCAGTCAGACTAGCGGGAGAGAGAAGACCCAGTACTTC. The chain links TRBV7-2 to TRBJ2-5; 12 bases are a match to TRBD2. With 6 bases clipped from V and 6 bases from J, the junction kept 8 bases outside the gene matches. The CDR3 covers 15 residues. Germline V gene sequence: CDR1 SGHTA, CDR2 FQGNSA.

The V gene is TRBV6-6, the J gene TRBJ2-5; possibly TRBD2 for D (5 bases). Germline CDR1 MNHNY, CDR2 SVGAGI (reference sequence). This CDR3 comprises 15 residues. Trimming left V 2 bases short and J 3 bases short, with 13 bases between. The CDR3 DNA reads as TGTGCCAGCAGTTACGTTGTGGAAGCGGAAGAGACCCAGTACTTC. It codes for CASSYVVEAEETQYF.

The rearrangement uses TRBV28 and TRBJ2-7; 8 bases match TRBD1. Germline V CDR1 and CDR2: MDHEN, SYDVKM. The trim removed 5 bases at V and 7 bases at J, leaving 10 bases unmatched. The CDR3 has 14 residues. The CDR3 nucleotides are TGTGCCAGCAGTCCGAGCCAGGGGGCGCGAGAGCAGTACTTC. It codes for CASSPSQGAREQYF.

CDR3 coding DNA: TGCGCCAGCAGCTTGTTGAGGGATACGCAGTATTTT. Translating gives CASSLLRDTQYF. The chain links TRBV5-1 to TRBJ2-3; D is unclear. Per the germline V gene, CDR1 is SGHRS and CDR2 is YFSETQ. Trimming left V 1 base short and J 6 bases short, with 6 bases between. The length of the CDR3 is 12 residues.

The chain links TRBV21-1 to TRBJ2-7; the table's D call, TRBD2, was not checked against the DNA. TRBV21-1 is shown as a pseudogene. CDR3 length equals 14 residues. CDR3 in DNA: TGTGCCAGCAGCAAAGTTGGGGGGGTCTACGAGCAGTACTTC. Translation: CASSKVGGVYEQYF.

The chain employs TRBV27 and TRBJ2-5; D remains unclear. Trimming took off 0 bases at V and 2 bases at J, with 7 bases between the two ends. The CDR3 is 14 residues long. Germline CDR1 reads MNHEY; CDR2 reads SMNVEV (reference sequence). The CDR3 here is CASSLSGSQETQYF. CDR3 sequence (DNA): TGTGCCAGCAGTTTATCGGGCTCGCAAGAGACCCAGTACTTC.

This chain uses TRBV30 with TRBJ1-2; no clear D. The V gene's germline CDR1 is GTSNPN and CDR2 SVGIG (reference sequence). CDR3 size: 14 residues. Deletions cut 0 bases from V and 4 bases from J, with 12 bases between. Written as DNA, the CDR3 is TGTGCCTGGAGTGTGCGGGTTCCGACCTATGGCTACACCTTC. Encoded protein: CAWSVRVPTYGYTF.

V gene TRBV11-3 combines with J gene TRBJ2-5; 7 bases are a match to TRBD2. CDR1 and CDR2 (germline): SGHNT, YENEEA. CDR3 length: 12 residues. With 1 base clipped from V and 7 bases from J, the junction kept 0 bases outside the gene matches. The CDR3 DNA reads TGTGCCAGCAGCTTAGCGGGGGGGACCCAGTACTTC. This gives the protein CASSLAGGTQYF.

The V call is TRBV25-1, the J call TRBJ1-2, with a tentative D call TRBD1 (6 bases). Trimming cost V 3 bases and J 4 bases, with 12 bases left between them. This CDR3 is built from 14 residues. From germline, CDR1 is MGHDK and CDR2 SYGVNS. For the CDR3, the DNA is TGTGCCAGCAGTGAGGGGCAGGGGCCCTATGGCTACACCTTC. Translation gives CASSEGQGPYGYTF.

The CDR3 DNA sequence: TGTGCCAGCAGCCAAGATCGTGGACAGGGGGCGCGTGGCTACACCTTC. It is translated as CASSQDRGQGARGYTF. V gene TRBV4-2 combines with J gene TRBJ1-2; TRBD1 aligns across 11 bases. V was clipped by 0 bases and J by 7 bases; unmatched bases: 7. Germline CDR1 is LGHNA and CDR2 is YNFKEQ. This CDR3 spans 16 amino acids.

The V call is TRBV7-9, the J call TRBJ2-1; TRBD2 matches 9 bases. Germline trimming cut 2 bases from V and 7 bases from J; bases unmatched to any gene: 12. This CDR3 contains 17 residues. Germline V gene lookup returns CDR1 SEHNR and CDR2 FQNEAQ (reference sequence). The CDR3 DNA reads TGTGCCAGCAGCTTAAGGGGGTCTGCGGGAGGGAGGAATGAGCAGTTCTTC. Translation: CASSLRGSAGGRNEQFF.

The V call is TRBV30, the J call TRBJ2-2; D is unresolved. The CDR3 loop spans 13 amino acids. Trimming shortened V by 4 bases and J by 6 bases, and 12 bases separated the two germline ends. Germline CDR1 and CDR2: GTSNPN and SVGIG (reference sequence). The CDR3 here is CAWIASEAGELFF. CDR3 bases: TGTGCCTGGATCGCGAGCGAAGCCGGGGAGCTGTTTTTT.

The chain links TRBV6-5 to TRBJ2-5; no clear D gene. The J call may be wrong; the DNA end is better matched by TRBJ2-7. The CDR3 loop spans 13 amino acids. Germline CDR1 and CDR2: MNHEY and SVGAGI. The CDR3 here is CASLSLNSYEQYF. The CDR3 region has the DNA TGTGCCAGCCTGTCTCTAAACTCCTACGAGCAGTACTTC.

The V call is TRBV28, the J call TRBJ2-1, with 7 bases aligning to TRBD2. V shed 6 bases, J shed 0 bases, and the junction held 14 bases outside the gene matches. The CDR3 is 18 residues long. In germline, CDR1 is MDHEN, CDR2 SYDVKM. The CDR3 DNA is TGTGCCAGCAGCTCCGAACTAGCGCCAGCTCTCTCCTACAATGAGCAGTTCTTC. Translation: CASSSELAPALSYNEQFF.

V is TRBV30 and J is TRBJ1-6, with 8 bases fitting TRBD1. The V gene's germline CDR1 is GTSNPN and CDR2 SVGIG (reference sequence). The CDR3 contains 16 residues. V shed 6 bases, J shed 7 bases, and the junction held 14 bases outside the gene matches. The chain's CDR3 is CACLFPETGGNSPLHF. Here the CDR3 DNA reads TGTGCCTGCCTGTTCCCCGAAACAGGGGGAAATTCACCCCTCCACTTT.

The rearrangement links TRBV5-1 to TRBJ2-1; D unresolved. The CDR3 runs 15 residues. Trimming took 0 bases from V and 0 from J, leaving 7 bases between them. In germline, CDR1 is SGHRS, CDR2 YFSETQ. In DNA, the CDR3 is TGCGCCAGCAGCTTGGTCTCTACCTCCTACAATGAGCAGTTCTTC. Residues: CASSLVSTSYNEQFF.

Concerning this clone itself: The junction and the germline gene differ at one end; a read error may be behind it. V and J are TRBV6-5 and TRBJ2-3; TRBD2 aligns across 12 bases. Germline V gives CDR1 MNHEY, CDR2 SVGAGI. The CDR3 spans 16 residues. CDR3 loop: CASSSSGRAVTGTQYF. For the CDR3, the DNA is TGTGCCAGCAGTTCTAGCGGGAGGGCCGTCACAGGTACGCAGTATTTT.

The V call is TRBV4-2, the J call TRBJ2-3, with 15 bases fitting TRBD2. J lost 6 bases, V lost 4 bases, and 5 bases had no gene match. CDR1 LGHNA and CDR2 YNFKEQ come from the germline V gene. The CDR3 consists of 16 residues. CDR3 in amino acids: CASSPAGTSGGDTQYF. The DNA for the CDR3 is TGTGCCAGCAGCCCCGCCGGGACTAGCGGGGGGGATACGCAGTATTTT.

The chain has TRBV11-1 and TRBJ2-6; no definite D call. This CDR3 is 14 amino acids long. Trimming stripped 5 bases from V and 0 bases from J, with 5 bases between. Germline lookup yields CDR1 SGHAT and CDR2 FQDESV (reference sequence). The CDR3 DNA follows: TGTGCCAGCAGCCCCCTCTCTGGGGCCAACGTCCTGACTTTC. Translating it yields CASSPLSGANVLTF.